Described below is a single TCR beta chain sequence and its context. Its antigen is not identified. Documented time point: 4-8 weeks after completion of therapy. This entry comes from a study of T cell therapy after organ transplantation. Profiled with immunoSEQ multiplex PCR; TCRdb holds only in-frame clones, not every one. This table holds just under 20,000 clones, roughly four fifths found once. The clonotype comes from a human patient who had received a solid organ transplant and had CMV disease. Some T cells may arise from the graft donor. Source: CD8+ T cells from blood, taken after autologous CMV-specific T cell therapy.

CDR3 region: CASSPPEGVDTDTQYF. CDR3 nucleotides: TGTGCCAGCTCACCACCGGAAGGAGTCGACACAGATACGCAGTATTTT. The chain combines TRBV18 with TRBJ2-3; no firm D call. This CDR3 comprises 16 residues. V shed 0 bases and J shed 2 bases, with 12 bases lying between them. Germline loops: CDR1 KGHSH, CDR2 LQKENI. Full variable domain (missing parts from reference TRBV18 and TRBJ2-3): NAGVMQNPRHLVRRRGQEARLRCSPMKGHSHVYWYRQLPEEGLKFMVYLQKENIIDESGMPKERFSAEFPKEGPSILRIQQVVRGDSAAYFCASSPPEGVDTDTQYFGPGTRLTVL.